This TCR beta chain is drawn from a study of a mutant IDH1 vaccine in newly diagnosed glioma. Study context: Among treated patients, 62.5% were male and approximately 40% female, and mean age was 40.4 years. Participants attended visit V12, the safety follow-up, at week 35, and then attended visit V13 at week 47. Those enrolled had earlier been treated with radiotherapy, temozolomide, or both, mostly both.

The data were produced by immunoSEQ multiplex PCR, yet TCRdb's version contains in-frame clones alone and is incomplete. The sample shows around 30,000 clones, about 80% of them seen only once. Regarding time point: week 47, end of study. Topical imiquimod accompanied each vaccine dose, which consisted of 300 ug of mutant IDH1 20-mer peptide. New astrocytomas of WHO grade 3 or 4 that were IDH1-mutant and ATRX-lost were found in the donors. This clone was detected once. The antigen is unknown. This clonotype was sampled from a man between 25 and 39 years old with glioma. Material: PBMCs, obtained from a glioma patient whose treatment included an IDH1 peptide vaccine.

CDR3: CASSYSGQGAGNTIYF. The CDR3 DNA follows: TGTGCCAGCAGTTACTCGGGACAGGGGGCTGGAAACACCATATATTTT. V is TRBV6-5 and J is TRBJ1-3, with TRBD1 identical over 11 bases. This CDR3 spans 16 amino acids. Germline CDR1 is MNHEY and CDR2 is SVGAGI. Trimming cost V 0 bases and J 2 bases; bases outside gene matches: 0.